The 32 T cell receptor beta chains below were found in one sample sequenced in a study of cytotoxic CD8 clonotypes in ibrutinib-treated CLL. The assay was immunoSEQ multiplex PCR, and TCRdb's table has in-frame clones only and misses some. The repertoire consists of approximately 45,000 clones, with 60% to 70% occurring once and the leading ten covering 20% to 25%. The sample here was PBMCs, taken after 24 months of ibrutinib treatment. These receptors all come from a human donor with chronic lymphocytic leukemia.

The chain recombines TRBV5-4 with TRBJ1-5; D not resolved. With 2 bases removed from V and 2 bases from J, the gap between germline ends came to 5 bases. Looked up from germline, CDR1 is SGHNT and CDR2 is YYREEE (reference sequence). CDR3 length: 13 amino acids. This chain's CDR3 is CASSFGGNQPQHF. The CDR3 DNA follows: TGTGCCAGCAGCTTTGGGGGCAATCAGCCCCAGCATTTT. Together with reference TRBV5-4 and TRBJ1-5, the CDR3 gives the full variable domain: ETGVTQSPTHLIKTRGQQVTLRCSSQSGHNTVSWYQQALGQGPQFIFQYYREEENGRGNFPPRFSGLQFPNYSSELNVNALELDDSALYLCASSFGGNQPQHFGDGTRLSIL.

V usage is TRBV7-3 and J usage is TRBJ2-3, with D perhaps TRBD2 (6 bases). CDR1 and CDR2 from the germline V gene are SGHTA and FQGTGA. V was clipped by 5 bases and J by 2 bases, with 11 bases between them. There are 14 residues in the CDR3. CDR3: CASSLGGATDTQYF. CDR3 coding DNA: TGTGCCAGCAGCCTGGGGGGAGCCACAGATACGCAGTATTTT. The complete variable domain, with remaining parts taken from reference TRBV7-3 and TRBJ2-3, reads GAGVSQTPSNKVTEKGKYVELRCDPISGHTALYWYRQSLGQGPEFLIYFQGTGAADDSGLPNDRFFAVRPEGSVSTLKIQRTERGDSAVYLCASSLGGATDTQYFGPGTRLTVL.

The CDR3 reads CASSESIAGGQFF. CDR3 DNA: TGCGCCAGCAGTGAGTCGATTGCGGGAGGGCAGTTCTTC. The J gene is TRBJ2-1, the V gene TRBV10-1, with 8 bases lining up with TRBD2. The CDR3 loop spans 13 amino acids. From germline, CDR1 is WNHNN and CDR2 SYGVQD (reference sequence). V gave up 0 bases and J gave up 12 bases; unmatched junction bases: 4.

The CDR3 reads CASSVASVKYTYEQYF. DNA for the CDR3: TGTGCCAGCAGCGTAGCGTCGGTTAAGTATACCTACGAGCAGTACTTC. The chain is built from TRBV9 and TRBJ2-7; D remains ambiguous. This CDR3 region has 16 residues. CDR1 and CDR2 (germline): SGDLS, YYNGEE. V was pared by 0 bases and J by 2 bases, with 15 bases between. Together with reference TRBV9 and TRBJ2-7, the CDR3 gives the full variable domain: DSGVTQTPKHLITATGQRVTLRCSPRSGDLSVYWYQQSLDQGLQFLIQYYNGEERAKGNILERFSAQQFPDLHSELNLSSLELGDSALYFCASSVASVKYTYEQYFGPGTRLTVT.

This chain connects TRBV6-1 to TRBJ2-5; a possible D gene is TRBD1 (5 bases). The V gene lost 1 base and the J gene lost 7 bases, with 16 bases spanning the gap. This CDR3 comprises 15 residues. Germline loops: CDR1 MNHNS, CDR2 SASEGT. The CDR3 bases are TGTGCCAGCAGTGAAGGGACATACAAGGAAGGGACCCAGTACTTC. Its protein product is CASSEGTYKEGTQYF.

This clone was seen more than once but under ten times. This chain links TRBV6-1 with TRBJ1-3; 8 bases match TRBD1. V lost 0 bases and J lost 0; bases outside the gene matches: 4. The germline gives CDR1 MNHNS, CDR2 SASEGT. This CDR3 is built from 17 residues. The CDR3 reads CASSEALGQASGNTIYF. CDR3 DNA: TGTGCCAGCAGTGAAGCTTTGGGACAGGCCTCTGGAAACACCATATATTTT.

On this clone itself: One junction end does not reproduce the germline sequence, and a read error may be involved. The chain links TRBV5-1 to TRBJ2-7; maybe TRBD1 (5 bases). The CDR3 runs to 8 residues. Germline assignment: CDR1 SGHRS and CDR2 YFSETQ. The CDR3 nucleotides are TGCGCCAGGTTGGACAACCCCTTC. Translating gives CARLDNPF. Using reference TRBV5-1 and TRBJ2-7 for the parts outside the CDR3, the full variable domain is KAGVTQTPRYLIKTRGQQVTLSCSPISGHRSVSWYQQTPGQGLQFLFEYFSETQRNKGNFPGRFSGRQFSNSRSEMNVSTLELGDSALYLCARLDNPFGPGTRLTVT.

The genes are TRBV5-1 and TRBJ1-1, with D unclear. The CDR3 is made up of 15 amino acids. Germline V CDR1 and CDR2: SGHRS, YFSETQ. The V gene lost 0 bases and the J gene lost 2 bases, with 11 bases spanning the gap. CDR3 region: CASSLAFTGNTEAFF. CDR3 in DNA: TGCGCCAGCAGCTTGGCCTTCACCGGTAACACTGAAGCTTTCTTT.

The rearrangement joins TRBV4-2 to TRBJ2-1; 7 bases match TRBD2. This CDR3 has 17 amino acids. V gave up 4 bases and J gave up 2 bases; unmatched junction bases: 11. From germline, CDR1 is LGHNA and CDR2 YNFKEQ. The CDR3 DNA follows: TGTGCCAGCAGCCCCCTCTCCGGGACTACTACCTACAATGAGCAGTTCTTC. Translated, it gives CASSPLSGTTTYNEQFF.

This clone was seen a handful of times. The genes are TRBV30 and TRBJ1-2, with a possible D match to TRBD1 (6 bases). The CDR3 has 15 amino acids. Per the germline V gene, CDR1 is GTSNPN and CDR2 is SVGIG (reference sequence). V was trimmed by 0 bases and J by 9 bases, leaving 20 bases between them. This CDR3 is CAWSVGTGTSNSYTF. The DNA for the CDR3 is TGTGCCTGGAGTGTGGGAACCGGGACAAGTAATAGCTACACCTTC. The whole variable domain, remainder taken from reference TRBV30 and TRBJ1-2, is SQTIHQWPATLVQPVGSPLSLECTVEGTSNPNLYWYRQAAGRGLQLLFYSVGIGQISSEVPQNLSASRPQDRQFILSSKKLLLSDSGFYLCAWSVGTGTSNSYTFGSGTRLTVV.

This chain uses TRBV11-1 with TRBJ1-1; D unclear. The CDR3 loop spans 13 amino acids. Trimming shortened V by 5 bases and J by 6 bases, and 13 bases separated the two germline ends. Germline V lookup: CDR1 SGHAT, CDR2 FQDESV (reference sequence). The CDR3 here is CASSPRLTAEAFF. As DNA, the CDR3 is TGTGCCAGCAGCCCCCGCCTCACAGCTGAAGCTTTCTTT.

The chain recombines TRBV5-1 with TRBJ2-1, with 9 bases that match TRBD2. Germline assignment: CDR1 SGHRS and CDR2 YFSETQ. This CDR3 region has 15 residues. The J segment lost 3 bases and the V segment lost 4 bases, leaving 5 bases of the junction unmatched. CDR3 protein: CASSANSGGYNEQFF. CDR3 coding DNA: TGCGCCAGCAGCGCAAATAGCGGGGGCTACAATGAGCAGTTCTTC.

For the CDR3, the DNA is TGTGCCAGCAGCCTAGGGGCGGCGGAACTGTTTTTT. Translated: CASSLGAAELFF. The gene calls are TRBV7-2 and TRBJ1-4, with a possible D match to TRBD1 (5 bases). Trimming pared 5 bases from V and 12 bases from J, leaving 13 bases between. Germline loops: CDR1 SGHTA, CDR2 FQGNSA. This CDR3 is built from 12 residues. The entire variable domain, with the rest obtained from reference TRBV7-2 and TRBJ1-4, is as follows: GAGVSQSPSNKVTEKGKDVELRCDPISGHTALYWYRQSLGQGLEFLIYFQGNSAPDKSGLPSDRFSAERTGGSVSTLTIQRTQQEDSAVYLCASSLGAAELFFGSGTQLSVL.

The CDR3 protein is CASSPTVGRPQPQHF. The CDR3, as DNA: TGTGCCAGCAGCCCGACGGTGGGGAGGCCTCAGCCCCAGCATTTT. The chain employs TRBV7-9 and TRBJ1-5; no firm D call. This CDR3 contains 15 residues. The V and J ends lost 5 bases and 6 bases respectively, with 17 bases between them. Germline CDR1 and CDR2: SEHNR and FQNEAQ (reference sequence).

This CDR3 reads CASSRGEMETQYF. Written as DNA, the CDR3 is TGTGCCAGCAGCAGGGGCGAAATGGAGACCCAGTACTTC. The chain recombines TRBV7-9 with TRBJ2-5, with D perhaps matching TRBD1 (5 bases). This CDR3 has 13 residues. Per the germline V gene, CDR1 is SEHNR and CDR2 is FQNEAQ (reference sequence). V lost 5 bases and J 5 bases, leaving 12 bases between the germline ends.

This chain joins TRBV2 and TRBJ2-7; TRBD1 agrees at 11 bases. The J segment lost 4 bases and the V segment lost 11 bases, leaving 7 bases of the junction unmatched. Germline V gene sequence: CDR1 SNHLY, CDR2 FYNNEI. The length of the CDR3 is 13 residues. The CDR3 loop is CAVRDRGKYEQYF. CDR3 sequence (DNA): TGTGCCGTCCGGGACAGGGGGAAATACGAGCAGTACTTC.

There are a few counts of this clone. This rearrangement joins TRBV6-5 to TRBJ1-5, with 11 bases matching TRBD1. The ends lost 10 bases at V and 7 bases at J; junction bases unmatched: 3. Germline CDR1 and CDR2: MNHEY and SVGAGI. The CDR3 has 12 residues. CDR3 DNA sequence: TGTGCCACCCGGACAGGGGGCCAGCCCCAGCATTTT. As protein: CATRTGGQPQHF.

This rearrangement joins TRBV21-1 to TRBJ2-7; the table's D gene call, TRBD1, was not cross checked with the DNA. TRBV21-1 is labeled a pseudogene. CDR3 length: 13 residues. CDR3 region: CASSEDRGHEQYF. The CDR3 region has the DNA TGTGCCAGCAGCGAGGACAGGGGACACGAGCAGTACTTC.

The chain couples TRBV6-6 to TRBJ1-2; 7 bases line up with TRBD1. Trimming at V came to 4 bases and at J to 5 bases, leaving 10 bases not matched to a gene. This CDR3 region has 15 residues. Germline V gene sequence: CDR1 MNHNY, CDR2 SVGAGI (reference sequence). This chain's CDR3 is CASSSTGTERYGYTF. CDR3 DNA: TGTGCCAGCAGTTCAACCGGGACAGAGAGATATGGCTACACCTTC.

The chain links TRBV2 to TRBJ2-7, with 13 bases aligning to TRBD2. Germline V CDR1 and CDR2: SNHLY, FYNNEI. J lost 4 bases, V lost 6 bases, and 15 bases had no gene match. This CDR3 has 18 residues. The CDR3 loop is CASRGPGTSGEGLYEQYF. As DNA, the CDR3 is TGTGCCAGCAGGGGACCCGGGACTAGCGGGGAGGGCCTTTACGAGCAGTACTTC. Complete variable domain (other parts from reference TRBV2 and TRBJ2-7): EPEVTQTPSHQVTQMGQEVILRCVPISNHLYFYWYRQILGQKVEFLVSFYNNEISEKSEIFDDQFSVERPDGSNFTLKIRSTKLEDSAMYFCASRGPGTSGEGLYEQYFGPGTRLTVT.

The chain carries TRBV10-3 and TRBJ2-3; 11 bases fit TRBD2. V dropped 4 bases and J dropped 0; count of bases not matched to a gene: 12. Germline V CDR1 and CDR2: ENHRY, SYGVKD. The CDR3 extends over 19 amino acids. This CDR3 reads CAISVASGGPTWSTDTQYF. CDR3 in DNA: TGTGCCATCAGTGTCGCTAGCGGGGGGCCCACGTGGAGCACAGATACGCAGTATTTT.

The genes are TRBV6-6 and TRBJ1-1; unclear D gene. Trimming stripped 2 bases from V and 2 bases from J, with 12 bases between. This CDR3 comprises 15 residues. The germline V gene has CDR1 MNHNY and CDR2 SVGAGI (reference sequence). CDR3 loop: CASSYLRAANTEAFF. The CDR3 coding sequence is TGTGCCAGCAGTTACCTTCGGGCTGCCAACACTGAAGCTTTCTTT.

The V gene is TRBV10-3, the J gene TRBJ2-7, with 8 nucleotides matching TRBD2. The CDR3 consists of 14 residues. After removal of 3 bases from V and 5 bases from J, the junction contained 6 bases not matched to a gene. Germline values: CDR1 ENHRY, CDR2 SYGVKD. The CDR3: CAISEERGSHEQYF. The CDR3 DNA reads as TGTGCCATCAGTGAAGAGCGGGGGAGTCACGAGCAGTACTTC.

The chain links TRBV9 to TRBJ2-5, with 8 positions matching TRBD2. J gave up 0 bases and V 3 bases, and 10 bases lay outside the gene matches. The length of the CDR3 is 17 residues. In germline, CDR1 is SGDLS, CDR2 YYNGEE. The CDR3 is CASSAPRGGGYQETQYF. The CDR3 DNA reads TGTGCCAGCAGCGCACCGCGCGGCGGGGGGTACCAAGAGACCCAGTACTTC.

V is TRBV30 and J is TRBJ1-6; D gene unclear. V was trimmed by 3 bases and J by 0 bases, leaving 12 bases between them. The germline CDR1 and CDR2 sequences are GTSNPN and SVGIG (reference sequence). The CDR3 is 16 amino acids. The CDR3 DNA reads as TGTGCCTGGAGAAGTCTGGGGAGCTCCTATAATTCACCCCTCCACTTT. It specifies CAWRSLGSSYNSPLHF.

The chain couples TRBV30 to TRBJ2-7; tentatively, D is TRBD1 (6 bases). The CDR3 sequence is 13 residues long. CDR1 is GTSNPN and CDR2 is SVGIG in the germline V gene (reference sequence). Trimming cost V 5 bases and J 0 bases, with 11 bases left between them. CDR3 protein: CAWDGQRSYEQYF. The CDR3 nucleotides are TGTGCCTGGGACGGACAGCGCTCCTACGAGCAGTACTTC.

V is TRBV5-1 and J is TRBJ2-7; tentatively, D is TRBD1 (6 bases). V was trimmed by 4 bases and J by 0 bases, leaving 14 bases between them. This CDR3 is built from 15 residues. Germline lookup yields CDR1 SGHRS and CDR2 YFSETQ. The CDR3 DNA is TGCGCCAGCAGCCCAGGGGCCTCGAGCTCCTACGAGCAGTACTTC. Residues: CASSPGASSSYEQYF.

The CDR3 DNA follows: TGTGCCAGCAGTGACTCGAGGGACAGCCATCAGCCCCAGCATTTT. It is translated as CASSDSRDSHQPQHF. This sequence joins TRBV6-4 and TRBJ1-5; 7 nucleotides align to TRBD1. J was trimmed by 5 bases and V by 0 bases; bases with no gene match: 4. The germline V gene has CDR1 MRHNA and CDR2 SNTAGT. CDR3 length equals 15 residues.

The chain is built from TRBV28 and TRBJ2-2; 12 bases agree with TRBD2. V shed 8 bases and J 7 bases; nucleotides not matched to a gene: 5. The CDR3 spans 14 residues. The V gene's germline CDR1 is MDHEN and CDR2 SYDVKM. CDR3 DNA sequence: TGTGCCAGCCTGACTAGCGGGAGACGCGGGGAGCTGTTTTTT. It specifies CASLTSGRRGELFF.

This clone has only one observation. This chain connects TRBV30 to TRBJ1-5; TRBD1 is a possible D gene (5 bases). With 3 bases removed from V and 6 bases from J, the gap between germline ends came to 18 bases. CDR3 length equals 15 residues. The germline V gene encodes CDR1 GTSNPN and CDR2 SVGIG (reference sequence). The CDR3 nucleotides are TGTGCCTGGAGCGCCCCAGGACATTTCAGTCAGCCCCAGCATTTT. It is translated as CAWSAPGHFSQPQHF.

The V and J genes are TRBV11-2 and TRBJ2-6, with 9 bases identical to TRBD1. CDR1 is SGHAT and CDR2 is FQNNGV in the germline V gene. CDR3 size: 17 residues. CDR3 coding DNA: TGTGCTATAGGGCGGGACAGGGCCCCCTCTGGGGCCAACGTCCTGACTTTC. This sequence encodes CAIGRDRAPSGANVLTF.

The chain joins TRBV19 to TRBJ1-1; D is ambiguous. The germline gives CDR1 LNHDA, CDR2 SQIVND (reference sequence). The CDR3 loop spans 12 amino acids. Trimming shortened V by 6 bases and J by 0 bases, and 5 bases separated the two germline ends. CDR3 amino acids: CASRAMNTEAFF. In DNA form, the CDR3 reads TGTGCCAGTAGGGCCATGAACACTGAAGCTTTCTTT.